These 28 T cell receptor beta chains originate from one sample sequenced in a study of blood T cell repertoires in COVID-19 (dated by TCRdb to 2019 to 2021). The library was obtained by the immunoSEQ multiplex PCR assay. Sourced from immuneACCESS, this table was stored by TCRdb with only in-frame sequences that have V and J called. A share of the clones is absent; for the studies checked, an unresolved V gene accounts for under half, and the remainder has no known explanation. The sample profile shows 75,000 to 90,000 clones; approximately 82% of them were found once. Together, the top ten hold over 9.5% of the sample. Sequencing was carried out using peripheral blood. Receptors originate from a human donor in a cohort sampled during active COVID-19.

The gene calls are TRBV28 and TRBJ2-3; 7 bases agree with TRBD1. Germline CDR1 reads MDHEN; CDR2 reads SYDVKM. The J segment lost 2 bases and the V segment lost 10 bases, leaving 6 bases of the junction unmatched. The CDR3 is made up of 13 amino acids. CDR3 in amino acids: CATRQGNTDTQYF. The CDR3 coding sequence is TGTGCCACCAGACAGGGAAACACAGATACGCAGTATTTT.

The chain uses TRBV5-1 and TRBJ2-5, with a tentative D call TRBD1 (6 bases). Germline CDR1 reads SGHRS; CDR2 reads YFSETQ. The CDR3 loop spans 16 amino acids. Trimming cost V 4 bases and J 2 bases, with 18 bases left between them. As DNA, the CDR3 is TGCGCCAGCAGCGAAGTTAAAAGGACAGTACAAGAGACCCAGTACTTC. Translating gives CASSEVKRTVQETQYF.

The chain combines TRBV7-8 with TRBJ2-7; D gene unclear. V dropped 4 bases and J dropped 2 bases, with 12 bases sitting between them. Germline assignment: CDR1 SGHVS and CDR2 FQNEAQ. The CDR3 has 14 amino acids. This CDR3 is CASSWSRQTYEQYF. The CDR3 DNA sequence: TGTGCCAGCAGCTGGTCTAGGCAGACCTACGAGCAGTACTTC.

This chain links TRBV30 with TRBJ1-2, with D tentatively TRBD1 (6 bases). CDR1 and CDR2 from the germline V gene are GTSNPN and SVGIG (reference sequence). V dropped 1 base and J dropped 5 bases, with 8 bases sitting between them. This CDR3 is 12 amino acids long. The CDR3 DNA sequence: TGTGCCTGGAGTGGGACAGTTTATGGCTACACCTTC. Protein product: CAWSGTVYGYTF.

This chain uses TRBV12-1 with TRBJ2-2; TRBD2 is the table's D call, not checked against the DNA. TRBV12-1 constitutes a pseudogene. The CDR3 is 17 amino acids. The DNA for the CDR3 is TGTGCCAGCAGCTTTGGGGGTTGGGGGGTCCTTTCCGGGGAGCTGTTTTTT. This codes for CASSFGGWGVLSGELFF.

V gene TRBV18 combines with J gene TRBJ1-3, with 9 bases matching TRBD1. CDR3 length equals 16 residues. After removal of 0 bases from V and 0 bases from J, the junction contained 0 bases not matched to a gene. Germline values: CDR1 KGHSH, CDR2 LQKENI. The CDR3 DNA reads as TGTGCCAGCTCACCACCGACAGGGGGCTCTGGAAACACCATATATTTT. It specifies CASSPPTGGSGNTIYF. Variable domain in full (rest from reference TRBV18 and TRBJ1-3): NAGVMQNPRHLVRRRGQEARLRCSPMKGHSHVYWYRQLPEEGLKFMVYLQKENIIDESGMPKERFSAEFPKEGPSILRIQQVVRGDSAAYFCASSPPTGGSGNTIYFGEGSWLTVV.

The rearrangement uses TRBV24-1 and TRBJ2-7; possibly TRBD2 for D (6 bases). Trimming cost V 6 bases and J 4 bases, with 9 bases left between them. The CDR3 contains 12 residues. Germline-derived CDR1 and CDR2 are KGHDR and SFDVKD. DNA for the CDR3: TGTGCCACCAGTCGGGGGAAGTACGAGCAGTACTTC. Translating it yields CATSRGKYEQYF.

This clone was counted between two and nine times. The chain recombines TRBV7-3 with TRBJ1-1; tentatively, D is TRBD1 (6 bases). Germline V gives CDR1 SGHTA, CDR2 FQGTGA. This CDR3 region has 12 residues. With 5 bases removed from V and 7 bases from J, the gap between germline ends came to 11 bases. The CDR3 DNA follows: TGTGCCAGCAGCGAAACAGGGCGTGAAGCTTTCTTT. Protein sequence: CASSETGREAFF.

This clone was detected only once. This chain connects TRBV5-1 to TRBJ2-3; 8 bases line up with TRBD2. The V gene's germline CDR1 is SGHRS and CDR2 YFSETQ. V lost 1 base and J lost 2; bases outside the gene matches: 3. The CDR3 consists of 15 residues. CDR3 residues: CASSLTRGDTDTQYF. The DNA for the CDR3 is TGCGCCAGCAGCTTGACGCGGGGGGACACAGATACGCAGTATTTT.

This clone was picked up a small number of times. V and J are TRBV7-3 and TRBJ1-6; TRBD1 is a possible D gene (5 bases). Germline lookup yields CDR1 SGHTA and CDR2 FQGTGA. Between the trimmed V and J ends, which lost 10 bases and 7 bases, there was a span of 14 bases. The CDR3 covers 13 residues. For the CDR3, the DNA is TGTGCCACCTCAGAGCAGGGCAATTCACCCCTCCACTTT. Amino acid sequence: CATSEQGNSPLHF.

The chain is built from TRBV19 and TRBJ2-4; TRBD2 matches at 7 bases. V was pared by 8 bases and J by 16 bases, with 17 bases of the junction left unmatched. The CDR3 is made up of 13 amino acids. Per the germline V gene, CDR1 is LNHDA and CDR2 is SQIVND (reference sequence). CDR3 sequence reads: CASSLAASGVEYF. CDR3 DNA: TGTGCCAGTTCTTTGGCAGCCAGCGGGGTGGAATACTTC. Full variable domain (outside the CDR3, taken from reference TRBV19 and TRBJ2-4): DGGITQSPKYLFRKEGQNVTLSCEQNLNHDAMYWYRQDPGQGLRLIYYSQIVNDFQKGDIAEGYSVSREKKESFPLTVTSAQKNPTAFYLCASSLAASGVEYFGAGTRLSVL.

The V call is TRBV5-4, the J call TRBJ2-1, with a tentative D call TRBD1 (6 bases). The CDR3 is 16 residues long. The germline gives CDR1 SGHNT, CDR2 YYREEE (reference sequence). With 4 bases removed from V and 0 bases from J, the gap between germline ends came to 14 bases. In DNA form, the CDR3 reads TGTGCCAGCAGCCCCCCAGGGGAAAGCTCCTACAATGAGCAGTTCTTC. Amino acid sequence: CASSPPGESSYNEQFF.

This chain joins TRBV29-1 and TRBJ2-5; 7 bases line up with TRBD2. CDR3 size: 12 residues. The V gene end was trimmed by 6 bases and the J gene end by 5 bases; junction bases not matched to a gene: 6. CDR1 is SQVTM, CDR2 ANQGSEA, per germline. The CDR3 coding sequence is TGCAGCGTGGGGGGGAGTAGGGAGACCCAGTACTTC. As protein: CSVGGSRETQYF. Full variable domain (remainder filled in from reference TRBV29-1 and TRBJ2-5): SAVISQKPSRDICQRGTSLTIQCQVDSQVTMMFWYRQQPGQSLTLIATANQGSEATYESGFVIDKFPISRPNLTFSTLTVSNMSPEDSSIYLCSVGGSRETQYFGPGTRLLVL.

CDR3 loop: CASSLRGPSNTGELFF. The CDR3 coding sequence is TGTGCCAGCAGCTTAAGGGGGCCCTCTAACACCGGGGAGCTGTTTTTT. The chain has TRBV7-2 and TRBJ2-2; 7 bases are a match to TRBD1. Germline-derived CDR1 and CDR2 are SGHTA and FQGNSA. The CDR3 runs to 16 residues. The ends lost 2 bases at V and 2 bases at J; junction bases unmatched: 5.

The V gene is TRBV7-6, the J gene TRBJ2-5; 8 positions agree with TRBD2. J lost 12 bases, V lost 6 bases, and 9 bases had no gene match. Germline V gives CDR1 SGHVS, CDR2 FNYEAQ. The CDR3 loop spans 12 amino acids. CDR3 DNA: TGTGCCAGCAGTCCGGGACTAGTCTTCGAGTACTTC. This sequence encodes CASSPGLVFEYF.

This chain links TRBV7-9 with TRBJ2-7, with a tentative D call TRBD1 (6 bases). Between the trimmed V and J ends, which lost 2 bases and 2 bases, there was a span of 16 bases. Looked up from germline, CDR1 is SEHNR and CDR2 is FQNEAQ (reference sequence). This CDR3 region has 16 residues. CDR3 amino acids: CASSLLGAGATYEQYF. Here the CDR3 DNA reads TGTGCCAGCAGCTTATTGGGCGCAGGGGCGACCTACGAGCAGTACTTC.

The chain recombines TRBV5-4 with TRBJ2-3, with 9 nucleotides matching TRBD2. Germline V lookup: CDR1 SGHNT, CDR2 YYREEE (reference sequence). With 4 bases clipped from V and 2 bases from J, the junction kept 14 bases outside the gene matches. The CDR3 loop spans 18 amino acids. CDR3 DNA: TGTGCCAGCAGCAGGGGAGGCGGCCTAGCGGGACCCACAGATACGCAGTATTTT. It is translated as CASSRGGGLAGPTDTQYF.

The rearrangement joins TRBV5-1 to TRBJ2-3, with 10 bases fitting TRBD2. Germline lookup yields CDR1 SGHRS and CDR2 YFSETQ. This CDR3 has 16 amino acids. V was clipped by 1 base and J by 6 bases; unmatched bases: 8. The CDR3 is CASSLMGLASRDTQYF. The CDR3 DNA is TGCGCCAGCAGCTTGATGGGACTAGCGAGTAGGGATACGCAGTATTTT. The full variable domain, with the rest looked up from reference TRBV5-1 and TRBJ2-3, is KAGVTQTPRYLIKTRGQQVTLSCSPISGHRSVSWYQQTPGQGLQFLFEYFSETQRNKGNFPGRFSGRQFSNSRSEMNVSTLELGDSALYLCASSLMGLASRDTQYFGPGTRLTVL.

The CDR3 protein is CASSHAGTDTQYF. CDR3 nucleotides: TGTGCCAGCAGCCATGCGGGCACAGATACGCAGTATTTT. The gene calls are TRBV3-1 (or the pseudogene TRBV3-2) and TRBJ2-3, with unresolved D. Germline CDR1 is LGHDT and CDR2 is YNNKEL (reference sequence). Between the trimmed V and J ends, which lost 3 bases and 1 base, there was a span of 5 bases. The CDR3 length is 13 residues.

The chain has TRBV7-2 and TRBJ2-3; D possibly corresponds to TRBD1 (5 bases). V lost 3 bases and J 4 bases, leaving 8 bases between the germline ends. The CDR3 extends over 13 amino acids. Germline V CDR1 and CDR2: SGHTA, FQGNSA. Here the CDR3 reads CASSFLTADTQYF. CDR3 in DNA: TGTGCCAGCAGCTTCTTGACAGCAGATACGCAGTATTTT.

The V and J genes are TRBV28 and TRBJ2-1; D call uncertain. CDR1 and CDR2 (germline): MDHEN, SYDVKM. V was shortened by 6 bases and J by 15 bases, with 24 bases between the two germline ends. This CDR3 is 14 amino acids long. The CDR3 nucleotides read TGTGCCAGCAGCCCGACTCCTCGACTCCTTTCGGGGTTCTTC. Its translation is CASSPTPRLLSGFF.

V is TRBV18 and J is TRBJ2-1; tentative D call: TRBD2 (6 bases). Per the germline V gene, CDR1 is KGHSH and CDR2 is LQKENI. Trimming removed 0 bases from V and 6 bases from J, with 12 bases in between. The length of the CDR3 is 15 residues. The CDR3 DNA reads TGTGCCAGCTCACCACCGGTGATTAGCGGCAATGAGCAGTTCTTC. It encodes CASSPPVISGNEQFF.

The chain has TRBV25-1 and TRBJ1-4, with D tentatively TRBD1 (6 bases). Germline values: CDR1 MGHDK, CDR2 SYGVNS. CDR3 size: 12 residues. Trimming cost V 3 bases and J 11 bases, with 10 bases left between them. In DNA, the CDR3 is TGTGCCAGCAGTGATAGGGGGACCAAACTGTTTTTT. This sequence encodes CASSDRGTKLFF.

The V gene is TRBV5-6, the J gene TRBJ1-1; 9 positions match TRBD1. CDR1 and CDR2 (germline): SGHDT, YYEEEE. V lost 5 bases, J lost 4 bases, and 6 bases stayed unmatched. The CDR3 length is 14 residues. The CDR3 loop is CASSFQTGGTEAFF. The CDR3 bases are TGTGCCAGCAGTTTCCAGACAGGGGGCACTGAAGCTTTCTTT.

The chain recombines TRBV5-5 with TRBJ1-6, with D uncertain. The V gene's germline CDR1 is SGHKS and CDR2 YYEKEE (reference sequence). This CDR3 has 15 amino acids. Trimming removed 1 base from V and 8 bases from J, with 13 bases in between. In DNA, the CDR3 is TGTGCCAGCAGCTTGTGGGTTGTTGGAGATTCACCCCTCCACTTT. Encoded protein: CASSLWVVGDSPLHF.

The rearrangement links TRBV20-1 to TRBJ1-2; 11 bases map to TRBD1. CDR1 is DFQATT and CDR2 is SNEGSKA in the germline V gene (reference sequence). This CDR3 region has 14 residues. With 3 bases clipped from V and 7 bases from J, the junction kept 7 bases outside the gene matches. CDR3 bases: TGCAGTGCTAGTCCCGGACAGGGGGCGTTTGGCTACACCTTC. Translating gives CSASPGQGAFGYTF.

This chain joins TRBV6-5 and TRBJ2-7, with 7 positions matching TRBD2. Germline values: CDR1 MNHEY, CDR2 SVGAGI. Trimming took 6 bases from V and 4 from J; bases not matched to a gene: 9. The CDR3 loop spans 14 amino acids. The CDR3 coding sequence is TGTGCCAGCAGACGGGGGGTTGGGGCTTACGAGCAGTACTTC. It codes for CASRRGVGAYEQYF.

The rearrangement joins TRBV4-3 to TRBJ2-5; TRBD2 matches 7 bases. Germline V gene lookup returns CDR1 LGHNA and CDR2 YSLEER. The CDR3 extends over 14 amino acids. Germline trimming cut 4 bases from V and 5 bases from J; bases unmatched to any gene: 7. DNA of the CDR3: TGCGCCAGCAGCCCCCGGGGAGGGGCGGAGACCCAGTACTTC. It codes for CASSPRGGAETQYF.